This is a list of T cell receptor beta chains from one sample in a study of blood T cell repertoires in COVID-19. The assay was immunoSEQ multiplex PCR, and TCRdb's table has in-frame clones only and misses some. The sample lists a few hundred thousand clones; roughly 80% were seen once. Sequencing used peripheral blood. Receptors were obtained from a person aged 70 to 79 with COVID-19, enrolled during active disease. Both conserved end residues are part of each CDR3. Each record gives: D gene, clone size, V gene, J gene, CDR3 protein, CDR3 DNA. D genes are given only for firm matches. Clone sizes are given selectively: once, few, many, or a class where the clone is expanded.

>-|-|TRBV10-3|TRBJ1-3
CAISETASGNTIYF
TGTGCCATCAGTGAGACAGCCTCTGGAAACACCATATATTTT
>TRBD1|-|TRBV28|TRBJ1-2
CATLRGQGAIGGYTF
TGTGCCACCCTTAGAGGACAGGGGGCAATAGGTGGCTACACCTTC
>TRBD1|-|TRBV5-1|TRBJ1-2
CASSLVVTGQGPGGYTF
TGCGCCAGCAGCTTGGTAGTTACGGGACAGGGGCCGGGTGGCTACACCTTC
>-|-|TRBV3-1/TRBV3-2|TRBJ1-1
CASKGDGHTEAFF
TGTGCCAGCAAGGGGGACGGCCACACTGAAGCTTTCTTT
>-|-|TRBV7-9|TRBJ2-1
CASRVLNEQFF
TGTGCCAGCAGGGTCCTAAATGAGCAGTTCTTC
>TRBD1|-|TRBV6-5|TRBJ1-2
CASRTGDSYGYTF
TGTGCCAGCAGAACAGGGGATAGTTATGGCTACACCTTC
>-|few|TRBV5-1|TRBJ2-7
CASSLREGEQYF
TGCGCCAGCAGCCTTCGGGAAGGCGAGCAGTACTTC
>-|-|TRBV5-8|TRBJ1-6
CASSFAGDFNNSPLHF
TGTGCCAGCAGCTTCGCCGGAGATTTCAATAATTCACCCCTCCACTTT
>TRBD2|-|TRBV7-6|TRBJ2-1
CASSPGTSNLYNEQFF
TGTGCCAGCAGCCCCGGGACTAGCAATCTATACAATGAGCAGTTCTTC
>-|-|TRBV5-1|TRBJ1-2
CASSSQGSYGYTF
TGCGCCAGCAGCTCACAGGGCTCCTATGGCTACACCTTC
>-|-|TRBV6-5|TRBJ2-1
CASILTGDNEQFF
TGTGCCAGCATACTAACGGGGGACAATGAGCAGTTCTTC
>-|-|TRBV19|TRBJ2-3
CASSRRNTQYF
TGTGCCAGTAGTAGGAGAAATACGCAGTATTTT